The sequence of this TCR beta chain was determined in a study of blood T cells in healthy people across ages. Study-wide results and caveats: When set beside aged donors, long-lived donors presented more naive CD4+ cells and higher diversity.

Germline V CDR1 and CDR2: LGHNA, YSLEER. Trimming pared 4 bases from V and 0 bases from J, leaving 19 bases between. This CDR3 is 17 amino acids long. In the case of this clonotype: Its specificity is unknown.

A second PCR, run for about 6 to 11 cycles, used a sample-barcoded 5' primer plus a J-beta primer mix. TCRdb reanalysed the 5' RACE reads using MiXCR and keeps one entry per CDR3 protein. The sample carries over a million distinct CDR3 sequences, 42% recorded once. The origin of this receptor is a woman between 18 and 29 years old in good health. V usage is TRBV4-3 and J usage is TRBJ2-7, with TRBD1 as a possible D gene (6 bases). The sample was blood. CDR3 sequence: CASSRYQGQGSSYEQYF. CDR3 coding DNA: TGCGCCAGCAGCCGTTATCAGGGGCAGGGGAGCTCCTACGAGCAGTACTTC.